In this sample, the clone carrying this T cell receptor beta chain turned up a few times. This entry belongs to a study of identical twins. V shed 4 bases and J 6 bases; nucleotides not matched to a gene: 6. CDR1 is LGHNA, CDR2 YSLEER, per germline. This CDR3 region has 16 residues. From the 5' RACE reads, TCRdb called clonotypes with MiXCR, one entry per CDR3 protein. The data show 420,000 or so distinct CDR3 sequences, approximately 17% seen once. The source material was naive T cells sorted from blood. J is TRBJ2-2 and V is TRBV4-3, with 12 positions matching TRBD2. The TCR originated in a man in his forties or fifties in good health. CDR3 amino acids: CASSLASGGASGELFF. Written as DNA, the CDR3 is TGCGCCAGCAGCCTGGCTAGCGGGGGGGCCTCCGGGGAGCTGTTTTTT.